This T cell receptor beta chain was obtained from a study of lymphopenia after photon versus proton radiotherapy. Broader study findings: Only patients who died were analyzed for survival; proton advantage is unproven.

Trimming removed 7 bases from V and 0 bases from J, with 11 bases in between. The CDR3 covers 14 residues. Looked up from germline, CDR1 is LNHDA and CDR2 is SQIVND (reference sequence). Using immunoSEQ multiplex PCR, the repertoire was profiled, and TCRdb retains in-frame clones only, with some absent. The sample includes tens of thousands of clones, 87% of them seen just once. For this clone: The target antigen is unknown.

The origin of this receptor is a man older than 75 with esophageal cancer. The input for sequencing was peripheral blood, taken from a patient treated with proton-based radiotherapy. The chain is built from TRBV19 and TRBJ2-3, with no clear D. CDR3 protein: CASTDPGSTDTQYF. CDR3 nucleotides: TGTGCCAGTACTGACCCCGGGAGCACAGATACGCAGTATTTT.